Below are 24 T cell receptor beta chains sequenced from a single sample in a study of neurological immune-mediated disorders. Each CDR3 protein gets one entry after TCRdb re-called the 5' RACE reads with MiXCR. Among approximately 82,000 distinct CDR3 sequences listed, just over 2.5% were seen once. Material: PBMCs. Every receptor here comes from a woman aged 25 to 39 with multiple sclerosis.

This clonotype was seen many times. The J gene is TRBJ1-1, the V gene TRBV9, with TRBD1 as a possible D gene (5 bases). CDR1 and CDR2 from the germline V gene are SGDLS and YYNGEE. V lost 0 bases to trimming and J lost 4 bases, with 7 bases between them. The CDR3 has 13 residues. The CDR3 loop is CASSVAGTTEAFF. CDR3 sequence (DNA): TGTGCCAGCAGCGTAGCTGGGACCACTGAAGCTTTCTTT.

This clonotype was recorded at least ten times. The genes are TRBV7-2 and TRBJ2-1; D is unclear. V was pared by 0 bases and J by 1 base, with 7 bases between. Germline values: CDR1 SGHTA, CDR2 FQGNSA. This CDR3 spans 15 amino acids. CDR3 sequence: CASSLAVRSYNEQFF. CDR3 bases: TGTGCCAGCAGCTTAGCAGTCCGTTCCTACAATGAGCAGTTCTTC.

Turning to this clonotype: A much larger clone differs from this one at a single base, so this may be a read error. The chain joins TRBV5-1 to TRBJ2-5, with D possibly TRBD2 on 6 matching bases. Germline-derived CDR1 and CDR2 are SGHRS and YFSETQ. This CDR3 is 14 amino acids long. The CDR3 region is CARSLEGYQETQYF. The CDR3 DNA reads as TGCGCCAGAAGCTTGGAGGGGTATCAAGAGACCCAGTACTTC.

This clonotype was seen repeatedly, ten times or more. The rearrangement links TRBV12-3 or TRBV12-4 to TRBJ2-5; 8 bases line up with TRBD2. CDR3 length: 15 residues. V lost 6 bases and J lost 5; bases outside the gene matches: 11. The CDR3 here is CASSKGAGGLETQYF. CDR3 in DNA: TGTGCCAGCAGCAAAGGGGCGGGAGGATTGGAGACCCAGTACTTC.

There are a few counts of this clonotype. This chain joins TRBV13 and TRBJ1-1; D might be TRBD1 (5 bases). The CDR3 totals 14 residues. CDR1 is PRHDT and CDR2 is FYEKMQ in the germline V gene (reference sequence). The ends were cut back, 1 base at V and 8 bases at J, with 14 bases in the middle. The CDR3 DNA sequence: TGTGCCAGCAGCTTAGAATCCCCGGGGGACGAAGCTTTCTTT. It yields the protein CASSLESPGDEAFF. The whole variable domain, filled in from reference TRBV13 and TRBJ1-1, reads AAGVIQSPRHLIKEKRETATLKCYPIPRHDTVYWYQQGPGQDPQFLISFYEKMQSDKGSIPDRFSAQQFSDYHSELNMSSLELGDSALYFCASSLESPGDEAFFGQGTRLTVV.

This clonotype was observed many times. The genes are TRBV3-1 and TRBJ2-1, with a weak D call TRBD2 (6 bases). Germline V gives CDR1 LGHDT, CDR2 YNNKEL (reference sequence). The V and J ends lost 4 bases and 0 bases respectively, with 16 bases between them. The CDR3 extends over 17 amino acids. This chain's CDR3 is CASSPNLAPSSYNEQFF. Here the CDR3 DNA reads TGTGCCAGCAGCCCTAATCTAGCGCCCAGCTCCTACAATGAGCAGTTCTTC.

The chain carries TRBV30 and TRBJ1-1, with 8 bases fitting TRBD1. V was pared by 4 bases and J by 4 bases, with 2 bases of the junction left unmatched. The CDR3 loop spans 12 amino acids. In germline, CDR1 is GTSNPN, CDR2 SVGIG (reference sequence). The chain's CDR3 is CAWTGGFTEAFF. The DNA of the CDR3 is TGTGCCTGGACAGGGGGCTTCACTGAAGCTTTCTTT.

This clonotype was observed at least ten times. V and J are TRBV6-5 and TRBJ2-5, with D hard to call. V was trimmed by 3 bases and J by 7 bases, leaving 15 bases between them. The germline V gene has CDR1 MNHEY and CDR2 SVGAGI. CDR3 length: 14 residues. The CDR3 DNA sequence: TGTGCCAGCAGTTATGGACGGAAAGATACGACCCAGTACTTC. This translates into CASSYGRKDTTQYF.

This clonotype was seen at least ten times. The chain uses TRBV5-1 and TRBJ1-1; 7 positions agree with TRBD1. Germline CDR1 is SGHRS and CDR2 is YFSETQ. With 3 bases clipped from V and 1 base from J, the junction kept 9 bases outside the gene matches. The CDR3 sequence is 16 residues long. The chain's CDR3 is CASSYQRGRGNTEAFF. CDR3 sequence (DNA): TGCGCCAGCAGCTACCAGAGGGGGCGCGGGAACACTGAAGCTTTCTTT.

This clonotype showed up many times. The chain has TRBV29-1 and TRBJ2-3; perhaps TRBD2 as D (6 bases). V shed 2 bases and J shed 10 bases, with 13 bases lying between them. CDR3 length: 12 amino acids. The germline CDR1 and CDR2 sequences are SQVTM and ANQGSEA. The CDR3 reads CSVELTGVAQYF. For the CDR3, the DNA is TGCAGCGTTGAACTCACGGGGGTGGCGCAGTATTTT.

This clonotype was seen many times. The chain recombines TRBV20-1 with TRBJ2-7, with 7 bases that match TRBD2. The J segment lost 6 bases and the V segment lost 0 bases, leaving 11 bases of the junction unmatched. There are 15 residues in the CDR3. Germline values: CDR1 DFQATT, CDR2 SNEGSKA (reference sequence). The CDR3 DNA sequence: TGCAGTGCTAGAGATCGGGATGGACTAGTTGTCGAGCAGTACTTC. Translated: CSARDRDGLVVEQYF.

This clonotype has a count of ten or more. The chain couples TRBV12-3 or TRBV12-4 to TRBJ2-2; a possible D gene is TRBD1 (5 bases). Trimming took 8 bases from V and 5 from J, leaving 18 bases between them. CDR3 length equals 15 residues. The CDR3 DNA reads TGTGCCAGCGGAAGAACAGGTTTTGAGACCGGGGAGCTGTTTTTT. Its translation is CASGRTGFETGELFF.

At least ten counts were recorded for this clonotype. The genes are TRBV20-1 and TRBJ2-7; D not resolved. Between the trimmed V and J ends, which lost 4 bases and 3 bases, there was a span of 16 bases. The CDR3 runs to 14 residues. CDR1 is DFQATT, CDR2 SNEGSKA, per germline (reference sequence). The CDR3 coding sequence is TGCAGTGCTAAGAGCGAGCTCCTTCACTACGAGCAGTACTTC. Protein: CSAKSELLHYEQYF.

CDR3 protein: CASSSSQGSQPQHF. CDR3 DNA sequence: TGTGCCAGCAGTTCCTCACAGGGGAGTCAGCCCCAGCATTTT. The chain has TRBV6-5 and TRBJ1-5, with TRBD1 matching over 7 bases. The germline V gene encodes CDR1 MNHEY and CDR2 SVGAGI. The CDR3 runs to 14 residues. Unmatched junction bases numbered 6, after V lost 4 bases and J lost 6 bases.

This clonotype has a count of ten or more. The chain carries TRBV7-9 and TRBJ2-2; 10 bases are shared with TRBD2. The CDR3 has 15 residues. V was pared by 5 bases and J by 5 bases, with 5 bases of the junction left unmatched. CDR1 and CDR2 from the germline V gene are SEHNR and FQNEAQ (reference sequence). The CDR3 reads CASSLGLAPTGELFF. DNA for the CDR3: TGTGCCAGCAGCCTGGGACTAGCGCCTACCGGGGAGCTGTTTTTT.

This clonotype was seen ten or more times. V gene TRBV4-3 combines with J gene TRBJ2-7; 12 bases are shared with TRBD2. Germline V gene data show CDR1 as LGHNA and CDR2 as YSLEER. The CDR3 covers 14 residues. V was clipped by 4 bases and J by 4 bases; unmatched bases: 2. Written as DNA, the CDR3 is TGCGCCAGCAGCCCGGGGACTAGCGGGTACGAGCAGTACTTC. It yields the protein CASSPGTSGYEQYF.

This clonotype was recorded many times. The genes are TRBV12-3 or TRBV12-4 and TRBJ2-7, with TRBD2 identical over 8 bases. This CDR3 spans 16 amino acids. V lost 3 bases to trimming and J lost 1 base; unmatched junction nucleotides: 8. CDR3 in amino acids: CASSFRLSGRSYEQYF. In DNA form, the CDR3 reads TGTGCCAGCAGTTTCCGTTTAAGCGGGAGATCCTACGAGCAGTACTTC.

In its sample, this clonotype was seen many times. The chain recombines TRBV6-5 with TRBJ2-7, with a tentative D call TRBD2 (6 bases). The ends were cut back, 2 bases at V and 4 bases at J, with 12 bases in the middle. The CDR3 totals 14 residues. Germline assignment: CDR1 MNHEY and CDR2 SVGAGI. The CDR3 DNA reads as TGTGCCAGCAGTTACCTCGCGGGAAGGTACGAGCAGTACTTC. This encodes CASSYLAGRYEQYF.

This clonotype showed up many times. The rearrangement links TRBV4-3 to TRBJ1-1; D is unresolved. Germline lookup yields CDR1 LGHNA and CDR2 YSLEER. V was clipped by 0 bases and J by 3 bases, with 11 bases between them. CDR3 length: 15 amino acids. This chain's CDR3 is CASSQDSRQDTEAFF. The CDR3 DNA is TGCGCCAGCAGCCAAGATTCGCGTCAGGACACTGAAGCTTTCTTT.

Many counts were recorded for this clonotype. The rearrangement uses TRBV7-2 and TRBJ2-7; D is possibly TRBD2 (5 bases). Trimming stripped 7 bases from V and 7 bases from J, with 11 bases between. The CDR3 totals 11 residues. The germline CDR1 and CDR2 sequences are SGHTA and FQGNSA. In DNA form, the CDR3 reads TGTGCCAGCACCGGGGTTGGTGAGCAGTACTTC. It is translated as CASTGVGEQYF.

This clonotype has ten or more counts. The chain recombines TRBV20-1 with TRBJ2-3; D is undetermined. The V gene lost 2 bases and the J gene lost 6 bases, with 18 bases spanning the gap. Germline V gene sequence: CDR1 DFQATT, CDR2 SNEGSKA (reference sequence). The CDR3 totals 15 residues. The CDR3 reads CSARIPPSDGDTQYF. In DNA, the CDR3 is TGCAGTGCTAGAATACCCCCCTCGGACGGGGATACGCAGTATTTT.

This clonotype was observed many times. This chain uses TRBV6-5 with TRBJ2-1; maybe TRBD1 (5 bases). Germline lookup yields CDR1 MNHEY and CDR2 SVGAGI. The CDR3 has 14 amino acids. V lost 6 bases, J lost 10 bases, and 19 bases lay in between. The CDR3 coding sequence is TGTGCCAGCAGGGGCAGGGCCCGATCAGGAGAGCAGTTCTTC. This sequence encodes CASRGRARSGEQFF.

This clonotype was counted many times. The chain combines TRBV29-1 with TRBJ1-1; D ambiguous. The V gene's germline CDR1 is SQVTM and CDR2 ANQGSEA. CDR3 size: 9 residues. With 3 bases removed from V and 7 bases from J, the gap between germline ends came to 3 bases. The CDR3 here is CSVEVEAFF. CDR3 nucleotides: TGCAGCGTTGAGGTTGAAGCTTTCTTT. The whole variable domain, remainder taken from reference TRBV29-1 and TRBJ1-1, is SAVISQKPSRDICQRGTSLTIQCQVDSQVTMMFWYRQQPGQSLTLIATANQGSEATYESGFVIDKFPISRPNLTFSTLTVSNMSPEDSSIYLCSVEVEAFFGQGTRLTVV.

This clonotype was recorded at least ten times. The chain carries TRBV12-3 or TRBV12-4 and TRBJ2-3; TRBD2 is a possible D gene (5 bases). The V gene lost 6 bases and the J gene lost 2 bases, with 9 bases spanning the gap. The CDR3 has 13 residues. Here the CDR3 reads CASRLDFTDTQYF. The CDR3, as DNA: TGTGCCAGCAGATTGGACTTCACAGATACGCAGTATTTT.